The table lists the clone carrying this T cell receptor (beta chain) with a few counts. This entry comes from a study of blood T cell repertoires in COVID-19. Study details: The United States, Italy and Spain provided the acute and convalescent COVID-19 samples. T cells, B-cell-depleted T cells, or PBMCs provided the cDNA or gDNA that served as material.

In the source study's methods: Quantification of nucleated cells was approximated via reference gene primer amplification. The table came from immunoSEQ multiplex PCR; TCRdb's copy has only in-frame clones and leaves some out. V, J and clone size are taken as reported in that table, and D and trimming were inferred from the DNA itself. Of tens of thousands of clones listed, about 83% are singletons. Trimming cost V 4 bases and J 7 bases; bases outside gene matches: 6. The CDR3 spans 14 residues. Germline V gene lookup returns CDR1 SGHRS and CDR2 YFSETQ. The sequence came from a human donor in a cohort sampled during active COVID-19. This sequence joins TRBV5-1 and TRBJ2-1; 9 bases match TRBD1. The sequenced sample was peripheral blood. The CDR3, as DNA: TGCGCCAGCAGCACGACAGGGGGGGATAATGAGCAGTTCTTC. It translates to CASSTTGGDNEQFF.